This T cell receptor beta chain derives from a study of OX40 agonist ivuxolimab in advanced cancers. Notes on the research overall: Ivuxolimab, which targeted the costimulatory receptor OX40 (CD134), was an agonistic, fully human IgG2 monoclonal antibody. The paper describes the monotherapy dose-escalation part (N = 52 patients) of the phase I trial of ivuxolimab. Three dose-escalation patients achieved partial responses, one with hepatocellular carcinoma and two with cutaneous melanoma. The point of sequencing TCRbeta in the periphery was to test whether ivuxolimab changed TCR sequence diversity and drove clonal T-cell expansion. Of the 50 or so patients in dose escalation, about 20 had hepatocellular carcinoma, some 15 had melanoma, 9 had renal cell carcinoma and 9 had head and neck cancer. Intravenous ivuxolimab was administered to patients every 2 weeks at six dose levels: 0.01, 0.1, 0.3, 1.5, 3 and 10 mg/kg. Patients were allowed to have had prior anti-PD-1, anti-PD-L1 or anti-CTLA-4 therapy, and around 40% of the dose-escalation patients had previously received checkpoint inhibitors. A male proportion of 70% to 90% and a mean age of around 60 years, ranging from 23 to 79, were recorded for the dose-escalation cohort.

Clipping removes 1 base from V and 2 bases from J, with 3 as the unmatched junction base count. The CDR3 runs 15 residues from the cysteine to the phenylalanine. CDR3 DNA only is kept here, 45 bases in frame from base 1. CDR1 and CDR2 are read off the germline V gene as MNHNS and SASEGT. Results and caveats for the whole study, not just this receptor: At doses of 0.1 to 3.0 mg/kg, clonal expansion of both CD4+ and CD8+ T cells in blood was seen between baseline and week 6. After ivuxolimab, more expanded clones were found on average in CD8+ T cells than in CD4+ T cells. Low levels of normalized T-cell clonal expansion were also seen in some patients who did not respond. Partial responders in the 0.1-3.0 mg/kg groups had among the lowest normalized peripheral clonal expansion, especially among CD8+ T cells. Which antigens the clonally expanded peripheral T cells were specific for was not determined.

Genomic DNA was isolated from the sorted cells so that the TCRbeta CDR3 region could be sequenced. The immunoSEQ Assay was used to sequence the TCRbeta CDR3 regions. TCRdb re-hosts the immuneACCESS table, in-frame sequences only. Its copies lack some clones; in the studies checked, an unresolved V gene accounts for under half of them, and the cause for the rest is not known. Present in this sample are about 11,000 clones, 78% of which were seen just once. The ten largest account for 15% of the sample. The trial excluded patients who had a history of autoimmune disease or were on systemic immunosuppression. Peripheral blood for TCR sequencing was drawn from every dose cohort at baseline, at cycle 4 day 1 and at cycle 7 day 1. Samples came from an open-label, multicenter, first-in-human phase I dose-escalation trial of ivuxolimab. Adults with locally advanced or metastatic melanoma, renal cell, hepatocellular, or head and neck squamous cell carcinoma were enrolled in the trial. Before TCR sequencing, CD4+ T cells and CD8+ T cells were sorted from peripheral blood as separate populations.

Comment on this clone: The target of this receptor is not known. Base qualities are not recorded, but no much larger clone differs from it by a single base.

The sequencing here drew on CD4+ or CD8+ T cells sorted from blood, taken in a trial of the OX40 agonist ivuxolimab. The clonotype was recovered from an adult with an advanced solid tumor such as melanoma, head and neck, liver or kidney cancer. The chain couples TRBV6-1 to TRBJ2-7, with 9 central nucleotides matching TRBD2. The CDR3 reads CASSEEERGAYEQYF. The nucleotides read TGTGCCAGCAGTGAAGAGGAGCGGGGGGCCTACGAGCAGTACTTC.